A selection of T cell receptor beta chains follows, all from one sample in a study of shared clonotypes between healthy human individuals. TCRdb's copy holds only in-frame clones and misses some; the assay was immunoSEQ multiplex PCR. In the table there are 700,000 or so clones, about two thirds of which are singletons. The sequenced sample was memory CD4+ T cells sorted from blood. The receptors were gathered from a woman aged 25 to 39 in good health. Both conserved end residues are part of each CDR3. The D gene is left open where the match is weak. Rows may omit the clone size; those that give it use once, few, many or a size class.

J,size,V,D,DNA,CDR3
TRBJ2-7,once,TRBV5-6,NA,TGTGCCAGCAGCCGGCGGCCGGGGACCGACTACGAGCAGTACTTC,CASSRRPGTDYEQYF
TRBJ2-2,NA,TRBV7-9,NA,TGTGCCAGCAGCTTAGATTACGGGGTGCCCGGGGAGCTGTTTTTT,CASSLDYGVPGELFF
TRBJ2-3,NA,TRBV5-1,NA,TGCGCCAGCAGCCCCGGTAGCACAGATACGCAGTATTTT,CASSPGSTDTQYF
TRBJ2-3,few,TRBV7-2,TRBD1,TGTGCCAGCAGCAGACAGGGGGTGCGCACAGATACGCAGTATTTT,CASSRQGVRTDTQYF
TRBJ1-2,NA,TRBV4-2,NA,TGTGCCAGCAGCCAAGTGGATAACTATGGCTACACCTTC,CASSQVDNYGYTF
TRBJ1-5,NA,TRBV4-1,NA,TGCGCCAGCAGACCCACAGGGTACAATCAGCCCCAGCATTTT,CASRPTGYNQPQHF
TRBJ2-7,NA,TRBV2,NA,TGTGCCAGCAGTGGTCGGACTACCTCCTACGAGCAGTACTTC,CASSGRTTSYEQYF
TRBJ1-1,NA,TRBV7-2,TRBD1,TGTGCCAGCAGCTCGCAGGGGGGACCCACTGAAGCTTTCTTT,CASSSQGGPTEAFF
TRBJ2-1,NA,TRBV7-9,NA,TGTGCCAGCAGGGCTTCGGGAGCCATAATCTCCTACAATGAGCAGTTCTTC,CASRASGAIISYNEQFF
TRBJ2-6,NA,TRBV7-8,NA,TGTGCCAGCAGCTCCACCAGGGTTTCTGGGGCCAACGTCCTGACTTTC,CASSSTRVSGANVLTF
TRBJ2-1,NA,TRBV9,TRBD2,TGTGCCAGCAGCGTAGGGGGAGCTAGCGGGGACAATGAGCAGTTCTTC,CASSVGGASGDNEQFF
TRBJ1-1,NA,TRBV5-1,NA,TGCGCCAGCAGCTTTGGTGGGAGAGGAACTGAAGCTTTCTTT,CASSFGGRGTEAFF
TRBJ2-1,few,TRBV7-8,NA,TGTGCCAGCAGCTTGGGGGGACGGGTTGAGCAGTTCTTC,CASSLGGRVEQFF
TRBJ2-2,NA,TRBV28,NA,TGTGCCAGCAGTTCCGAGGGGGAGCGTGGCGGGGAGCTGTTTTTT,CASSSEGERGGELFF
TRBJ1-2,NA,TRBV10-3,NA,TGTGCCATCAGTGAAACTAACTATGGCTACACCTTC,CAISETNYGYTF
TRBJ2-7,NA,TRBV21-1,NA,TGTGCCAGCAGCAAAAGGGAGAGCTCCTACGAGCAGTACTTC,CASSKRESSYEQYF
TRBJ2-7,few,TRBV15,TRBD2,TGTGCCACCAAGATAGCGGGAGGGCCGAAGGAGTACTTC,CATKIAGGPKEYF
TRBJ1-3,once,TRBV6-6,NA,TGTGCCAGCGAAGCGAGACAGACAAGACCTGGAAACACCATATATTTT,CASEARQTRPGNTIYF
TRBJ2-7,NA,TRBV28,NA,TGTGCCAGCAGAATGCTGGGGTACGAGCAGTACTTC,CASRMLGYEQYF
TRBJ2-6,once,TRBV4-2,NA,TGTGCCAGCAGCCATGCTACTCCCTCTGGGGCCAACGTCCTGACTTTC,CASSHATPSGANVLTF
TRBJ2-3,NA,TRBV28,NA,TGTGCCAGCAGCCGGTCGGGGTATACGCAGTATTTT,CASSRSGYTQYF
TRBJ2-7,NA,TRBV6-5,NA,TGTGCCAGCAGGCTAACTAGAAATCGCGAGCAGTACTTC,CASRLTRNREQYF
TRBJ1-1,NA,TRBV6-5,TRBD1,TGTGCCAGCAGCCCGACAGGGTTTAAGACTGAAGCTTTCTTT,CASSPTGFKTEAFF
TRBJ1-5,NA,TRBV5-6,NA,TGTGCCAGCAGCTTGTGGGGGGCTAAGAAAAACAATCAGCCCCAGCATTTT,CASSLWGAKKNNQPQHF
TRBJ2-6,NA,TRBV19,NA,TGTGCCAGTAGTATAGGAAGGGGATCTGGGGCCAACGTCCTGACTTTC,CASSIGRGSGANVLTF
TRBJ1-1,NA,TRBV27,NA,TGTGCCAGCAGTTGGGGGTATAAAGACACTGAAGCTTTCTTT,CASSWGYKDTEAFF
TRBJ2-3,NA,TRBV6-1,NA,TGTGCCAGCAGTGCAGGGTATGGCACAGATACGCAGTATTTT,CASSAGYGTDTQYF
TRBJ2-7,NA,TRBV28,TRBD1,TGTGCCAGCACCTCAGCTGGGACAGGTACCTACGAGCAGTACTTC,CASTSAGTGTYEQYF
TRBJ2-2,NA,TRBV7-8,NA,TGTGCCAGCAGACCGGACAGCCCGAACACCGGGGAGCTGTTTTTT,CASRPDSPNTGELFF
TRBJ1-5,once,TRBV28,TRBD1,TGTGCCAGCAGTTCAGGGGGTGGTTTTAACAATCAGCCCCAGCATTTT,CASSSGGGFNNQPQHF
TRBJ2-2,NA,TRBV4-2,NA,TGTGCCAGCAGCCCAGCTAGGGGCACCGGGGAGCTGTTTTTT,CASSPARGTGELFF
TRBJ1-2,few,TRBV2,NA,TGTGCCAGCAGGGTAGGCTACTATGGCTACACCTTC,CASRVGYYGYTF
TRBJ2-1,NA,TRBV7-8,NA,TGTGCCAGCAGCTTAGGGTCCCTCGTCGAAGAGCAGTTCTTC,CASSLGSLVEEQFF
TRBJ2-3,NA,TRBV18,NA,TGTGCCAGCTCACCACAGCAGTCCCGGGGGGATACGCAGTATTTT,CASSPQQSRGDTQYF
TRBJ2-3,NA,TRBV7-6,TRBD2,TGTGCCAGCAGCCCTCGACTAGCGGGAACCACAGATACGCAGTATTTT,CASSPRLAGTTDTQYF
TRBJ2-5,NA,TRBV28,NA,TGTGCCAGCAGTCTCACAGGGTTTGGTCGAGAGACCCAGTACTTC,CASSLTGFGRETQYF
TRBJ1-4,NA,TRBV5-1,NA,TGCGCCAGCAGCTTCGGGACCAGTACAGGGAGTAATGAAAAACTGTTTTTT,CASSFGTSTGSNEKLFF
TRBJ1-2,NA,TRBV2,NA,TGTGCCAGCAGACGATCGACAGAAAACTATGGCTACACCTTC,CASRRSTENYGYTF
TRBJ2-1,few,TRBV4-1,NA,TGCGCCAGCAGCCAAGAACTGGGCGGTTGGGCTGAGCAGTTCTTC,CASSQELGGWAEQFF
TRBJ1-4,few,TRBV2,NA,TGTGCCAGCAGTGATTACGGGGGCGCGGGAAAACTGTTTTTT,CASSDYGGAGKLFF
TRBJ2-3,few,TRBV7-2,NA,TGTGCCAGCAGCTTAGTGGCCCTGATCACAGATACGCAGTATTTT,CASSLVALITDTQYF
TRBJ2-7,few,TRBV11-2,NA,TGTGCCAGCAGCTTAGACCCAGCGCCCGTGTCCTACGAGCAGTACTTC,CASSLDPAPVSYEQYF
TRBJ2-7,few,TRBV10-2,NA,TGCGCCAGCAGTGAGTTGTCTAGGGGTGGGAAGGAGTACTTC,CASSELSRGGKEYF
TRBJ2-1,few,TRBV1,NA,TGCACCAGCAGCCAAGATCCAGGACGTCCAGTAAAAAGAAGGCAGTTCTTC,CTSSQDPGRPVKRRQFF
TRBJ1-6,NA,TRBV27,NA,TGTGCCAGCAGTCAGGGGTATAATTCACCCCTCCACTTT,CASSQGYNSPLHF
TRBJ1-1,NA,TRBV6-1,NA,TGTGCCAGCAGGCGGAGGGGTGAAAACACTGAAGCTTTCTTT,CASRRRGENTEAFF
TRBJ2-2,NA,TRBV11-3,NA,TGTGCCAGCAGCCCCAGGACGGTAAACACCGGGGAGCTGTTTTTT,CASSPRTVNTGELFF
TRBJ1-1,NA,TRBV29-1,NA,TGCAGCGTTGAACCGAACACTGAAGCTTTCTTT,CSVEPNTEAFF
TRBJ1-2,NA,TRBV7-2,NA,TGTGCCAGCAGCATGACCCGGGACACTGGTATCCCTAACTATGGCTACACCTTC,CASSMTRDTGIPNYGYTF
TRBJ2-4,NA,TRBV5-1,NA,TGCGCCAGCAGCTTGGATTTCGGTCAGGTTGGCAAAAACATTCAGTACTTC,CASSLDFGQVGKNIQYF
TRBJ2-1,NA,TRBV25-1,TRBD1,TGTGCCAGCAGTGGCGGACAGGGGGCGGACCGGCAGTTCTTC,CASSGGQGADRQFF
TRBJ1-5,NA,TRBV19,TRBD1,TGTGCCAGTAGCCCCGGGACAGGGGGCAATCAGCCCCAGCATTTT,CASSPGTGGNQPQHF
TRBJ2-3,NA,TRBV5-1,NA,TGCGCCAGCAGCTTGGGGGCAGTCACAGATACGCAGTATTTT,CASSLGAVTDTQYF
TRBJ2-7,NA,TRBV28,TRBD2,TGTGCCAGCAATCCAGAGACAGTTGGGGGGGACGAGCAGTACTTC,CASNPETVGGDEQYF
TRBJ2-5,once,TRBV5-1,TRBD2,TGCGCCAGCAGCCTAATAGCGGGAGGGAAAGAGACCCAGTACTTC,CASSLIAGGKETQYF